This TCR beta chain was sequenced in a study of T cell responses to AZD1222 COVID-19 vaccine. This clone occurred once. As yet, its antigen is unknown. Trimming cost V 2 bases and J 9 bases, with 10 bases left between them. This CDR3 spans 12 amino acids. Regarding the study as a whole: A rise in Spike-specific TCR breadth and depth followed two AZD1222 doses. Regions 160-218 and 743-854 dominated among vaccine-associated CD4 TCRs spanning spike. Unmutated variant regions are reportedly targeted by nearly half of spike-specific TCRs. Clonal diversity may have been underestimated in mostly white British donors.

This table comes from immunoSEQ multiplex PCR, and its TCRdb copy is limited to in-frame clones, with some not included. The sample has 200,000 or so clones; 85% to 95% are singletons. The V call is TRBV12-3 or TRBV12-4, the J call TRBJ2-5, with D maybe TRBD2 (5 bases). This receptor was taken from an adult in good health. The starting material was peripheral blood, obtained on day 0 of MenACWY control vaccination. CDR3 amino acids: CASSLSDGAQYF. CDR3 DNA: TGTGCCAGCAGTTTATCTGACGGGGCCCAGTACTTC.